These 8 T cell receptor beta chains originate from one sample sequenced in a study of OX40 agonist ivuxolimab in advanced cancers. Libraries were prepared by immunoSEQ multiplex PCR; TCRdb keeps only in-frame clonotypes and omits some of them. This table has approximately 80,000 clones, 75% to 95% appearing once. The material sequenced was CD4+ or CD8+ T cells sorted from blood, taken in a trial of the OX40 agonist ivuxolimab. These receptors were collected from an adult with an advanced solid tumor such as melanoma, head and neck, liver or kidney cancer.

The chain joins TRBV19 to TRBJ2-2; D gene uncertain. CDR3 length: 16 residues. Per the germline V gene, CDR1 is LNHDA and CDR2 is SQIVND (reference sequence). V lost 3 bases and J lost 3, with 14 bases in between. CDR3 DNA: TGTGCCAGTAGTATTTCCTCCAGAACTGACACCGGGGAGCTGTTTTTT. It yields the protein CASSISSRTDTGELFF.

The CDR3 nucleotides read TGTGCCAGCAGACCAGCCTCAGATACGCAGTATTTT. This gives the protein CASRPASDTQYF. The V gene is TRBV28, the J gene TRBJ2-3; D is ambiguous. The CDR3 loop spans 12 amino acids. From germline, CDR1 is MDHEN and CDR2 SYDVKM. Between the trimmed V and J ends, which lost 6 bases and 4 bases, there was a span of 8 bases.

The rearrangement links TRBV10-1 to TRBJ2-1; 8 bases agree with TRBD2. J lost 7 bases, V lost 6 bases, and 8 bases had no gene match. Germline CDR1 and CDR2: WNHNN and SYGVQD (reference sequence). The CDR3 runs to 14 residues. CDR3 in amino acids: CASSGGLVHNEQFF. DNA of the CDR3: TGCGCCAGCAGCGGGGGACTAGTACATAATGAGCAGTTCTTC.

The J gene is TRBJ1-2, the V gene TRBV6-5; D unresolved. Germline assignment: CDR1 MNHEY and CDR2 SVGAGI. The germline V and J ends were trimmed by 7 bases and 2 bases, with 14 bases remaining between them. This CDR3 is 14 amino acids long. CDR3 region: CASTRGSGNYGYTF. In DNA form, the CDR3 reads TGTGCCAGCACTCGGGGATCGGGAAACTATGGCTACACCTTC.

The V call is TRBV28, the J call TRBJ2-5; no reliable D call. CDR1 MDHEN and CDR2 SYDVKM come from the germline V gene. The CDR3 is 14 amino acids. Deletions cut 6 bases from V and 5 bases from J, with 16 bases between. The CDR3 loop is CASSRRLGFETQYF. Here the CDR3 DNA reads TGTGCCAGCAGCCGTAGACTTGGTTTCGAGACCCAGTACTTC.

The rearrangement links TRBV19 to TRBJ1-2; 10 bases fit TRBD1. The germline V gene has CDR1 LNHDA and CDR2 SQIVND (reference sequence). This CDR3 region has 14 residues. J lost 2 bases, V lost 4 bases, and 1 base had no gene match. CDR3 residues: CASSTTGGNYGYTF. For the CDR3, the DNA is TGTGCCAGTAGTACGACAGGGGGCAACTATGGCTACACCTTC. The whole variable domain, remainder taken from reference TRBV19 and TRBJ1-2, is DGGITQSPKYLFRKEGQNVTLSCEQNLNHDAMYWYRQDPGQGLRLIYYSQIVNDFQKGDIAEGYSVSREKKESFPLTVTSAQKNPTAFYLCASSTTGGNYGYTFGSGTRLTVV.

This chain joins TRBV25-1 and TRBJ1-5; no clear D gene. Trimming stripped 3 bases from V and 0 bases from J, with 6 bases between. Looked up from germline, CDR1 is MGHDK and CDR2 is SYGVNS. The CDR3 consists of 14 residues. CDR3 nucleotide sequence: TGTGCCAGCAGTGAGCCAGGTAGCAATCAGCCCCAGCATTTT. Protein: CASSEPGSNQPQHF.

The chain carries TRBV28 and TRBJ1-5; D not certain. CDR1 is MDHEN, CDR2 SYDVKM, per germline. The CDR3 has 16 amino acids. With 2 bases removed from V and 4 bases from J, the gap between germline ends came to 15 bases. DNA of the CDR3: TGTGCCAGCAGTTTAACGAAGGGAGGGATGAATCAGCCCCAGCATTTT. This sequence encodes CASSLTKGGMNQPQHF.